The 10 T cell receptor beta chains below come from one sample, sequenced in a study of T cells in Graves' hyperthyroidism and ophthalmopathy. RNA transcripts provided the source from which TCR beta CDR3 regions were amplified. Primed by the HTBI set, a first-round RT-PCR was run on the TCR CDR3. TCRdb ran MiXCR on the multiplex PCR reads and lists one entry per CDR3 protein. The sample carries nearly 600,000 distinct CDR3 sequences, 11% to 15% recorded once. The sequencing sample was made of blood. Receptors originate from a woman between 18 and 29 years old with Graves' ophthalmopathy.

The V call is TRBV20-1, the J call TRBJ1-1; D is possibly TRBD1 (5 bases). CDR1 DFQATT and CDR2 SNEGSKA come from the germline V gene (reference sequence). This CDR3 is 13 amino acids long. Between the trimmed V and J ends, which lost 2 bases and 4 bases, there was a span of 11 bases. The CDR3 loop reads CSARLGEITEAFF. The CDR3 DNA is TGCAGTGCTAGACTGGGGGAGATCACTGAAGCTTTCTTT.

A note on this clonotype: Possible read error: a much larger clone is one base away. The chain couples TRBV27 to TRBJ2-1, with TRBD1 identical over 7 bases. CDR3 size: 19 residues. J was trimmed by 5 bases and V by 5 bases; bases with no gene match: 21. CDR1 is MNHEY, CDR2 SMNVEV, per germline (reference sequence). CDR3 loop: CASSRGATGARKDHNEQFF. CDR3 DNA: TGTGCCAGCAGTCGAGGGGCTACAGGGGCGCGGAAGGACCACAATGAGCAGTTCTTC.

This clonotype was seen many times. This sequence joins TRBV6-2 or TRBV6-3 and TRBJ2-1, with TRBD2 matching over 8 bases. Looked up from germline, CDR1 is MNHEY and CDR2 is SVGEGT. Germline trimming cut 5 bases from V and 5 bases from J; bases unmatched to any gene: 17. There are 18 residues in the CDR3. The CDR3: CASSRLVRQLAANNEQFF. The CDR3 DNA follows: TGTGCCAGCAGTCGACTTGTTCGCCAACTAGCGGCCAACAATGAGCAGTTCTTC.

This clonotype has ten or more counts. The chain joins TRBV28 to TRBJ2-1; TRBD2 matches at 14 bases. Looked up from germline, CDR1 is MDHEN and CDR2 is SYDVKM. The CDR3 totals 19 residues. V lost 3 bases, J lost 2 bases, and 9 bases stayed unmatched. For the CDR3, the DNA is TGTGCCAGCAGTTTGCGCCCGGGACTAGCGGGAGTGCCCTACAATGAGCAGTTCTTC. Translated, it gives CASSLRPGLAGVPYNEQFF.

The sample holds a few counts of this clonotype. As DNA, the CDR3 is TGTGCCAGTACCGACGCTGGACAGGGGGCCTCCAATCAGCCCCAGCATTTT. This gives the protein CASTDAGQGASNQPQHF. The chain employs TRBV19 and TRBJ1-5, with 11 positions matching TRBD1. After removal of 7 bases from V and 3 bases from J, the junction contained 11 bases not matched to a gene. CDR1 and CDR2 from the germline V gene are LNHDA and SQIVND (reference sequence). The CDR3 contains 17 residues. Full variable domain (missing parts from reference TRBV19 and TRBJ1-5): DGGITQSPKYLFRKEGQNVTLSCEQNLNHDAMYWYRQDPGQGLRLIYYSQIVNDFQKGDIAEGYSVSREKKESFPLTVTSAQKNPTAFYLCASTDAGQGASNQPQHFGDGTRLSIL.

At least ten counts were recorded for this clonotype. This chain links TRBV12-5 with TRBJ1-1; 9 positions agree with TRBD1. This CDR3 has 15 amino acids. V lost 5 bases to trimming and J lost 0 bases; unmatched junction nucleotides: 4. Germline V CDR1 and CDR2: LGHNT, FRNRAP. The chain's CDR3 is CASGPGQGMNTEAFF. In nucleotides, the CDR3 is TGTGCTAGTGGTCCAGGACAGGGGATGAACACTGAAGCTTTCTTT.

The chain links TRBV19 to TRBJ2-5; D not certain. The ends were cut back, 5 bases at V and 1 base at J, with 8 bases in the middle. This CDR3 contains 13 residues. Germline V gives CDR1 LNHDA, CDR2 SQIVND (reference sequence). CDR3 residues: CASSRVSQETQYF. In DNA, the CDR3 is TGTGCCAGTAGTCGGGTCAGCCAAGAGACCCAGTACTTC.

This clonotype has ten or more counts. This chain uses TRBV28 with TRBJ2-1; D ambiguous. Trimming cost V 2 bases and J 3 bases, with 8 bases left between them. CDR1 and CDR2 (germline): MDHEN, SYDVKM. The CDR3 runs to 14 residues. The CDR3 DNA reads as TGTGCCAGCAGTTTAAGGTTCCGCTACAATGAGCAGTTCTTC. Encoded protein: CASSLRFRYNEQFF.

This sequence joins TRBV7-9 and TRBJ1-2; D not resolved. V dropped 4 bases and J dropped 5 bases, with 17 bases sitting between them. Germline V gene data show CDR1 as SEHNR and CDR2 as FQNEAQ (reference sequence). The CDR3 runs to 15 residues. CDR3 bases: TGTGCCAGCAGCTCGCCCCTCAGGACCTCTTATGGCTACACCTTC. The encoded protein is CASSSPLRTSYGYTF.

V and J are TRBV7-2 and TRBJ2-6; D not certain. The CDR3 runs 13 residues. V was cut by 3 bases and J by 8 bases, with 8 bases left in between. Germline V lookup: CDR1 SGHTA, CDR2 FQGNSA. CDR3 sequence (DNA): TGTGCCAGCAGCTTCGTAGGGACCAACGTCCTGACTTTC. Protein sequence: CASSFVGTNVLTF.